This T cell receptor beta chain was captured in a study of CD8 T cells in ankylosing spondylitis. Study results and limitations: Clones linked to disease were reported to show significant enrichment in matched ankylosing spondylitis synovial fluid.

TCRdb reprocessed the 5' RACE reads with MiXCR, giving one entry per CDR3 protein. The sample carries a few hundred thousand distinct CDR3 sequences, over 9.5% recorded once. Germline CDR1 and CDR2: SGDLS and YYNGEE. The ends were cut back, 4 bases at V and 2 bases at J, with 19 bases in the middle. The CDR3 is made up of 16 amino acids. With regard to this clonotype: Its antigen is still unknown.

This TCR came from a male donor with ankylosing spondylitis or in good health (not recorded which). J is TRBJ2-7 and V is TRBV9; D call uncertain. Sequenced sample: blood, either unsorted or a sorted T cell fraction (not recorded which). The CDR3, as DNA: TGTGCCAGCAGCTCTCGTCCCAGGACGTCCCCCTACGAGCAGTACTTC. Its translation is CASSSRPRTSPYEQYF. The variable domain in full, with the rest retrieved from reference TRBV9 and TRBJ2-7, is DSGVTQTPKHLITATGQRVTLRCSPRSGDLSVYWYQQSLDQGLQFLIQYYNGEERAKGNILERFSAQQFPDLHSELNLSSLELGDSALYFCASSSRPRTSPYEQYFGPGTRLTVT.